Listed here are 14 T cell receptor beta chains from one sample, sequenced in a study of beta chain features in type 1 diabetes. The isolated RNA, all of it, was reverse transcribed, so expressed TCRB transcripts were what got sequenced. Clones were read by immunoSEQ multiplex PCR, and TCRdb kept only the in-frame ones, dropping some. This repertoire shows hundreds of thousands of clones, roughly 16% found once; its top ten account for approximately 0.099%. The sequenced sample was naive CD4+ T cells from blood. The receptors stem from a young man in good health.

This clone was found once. Written as DNA, the CDR3 is TGTGCCAGCGGGCAGTGGGCCTACGAGCAGTACTTC. This sequence encodes CASGQWAYEQYF. The chain recombines TRBV2 with TRBJ2-7; D is unclear. V lost 8 bases, J lost 2 bases, and 10 bases lay in between. There are 12 residues in the CDR3. In germline, CDR1 is SNHLY, CDR2 FYNNEI.

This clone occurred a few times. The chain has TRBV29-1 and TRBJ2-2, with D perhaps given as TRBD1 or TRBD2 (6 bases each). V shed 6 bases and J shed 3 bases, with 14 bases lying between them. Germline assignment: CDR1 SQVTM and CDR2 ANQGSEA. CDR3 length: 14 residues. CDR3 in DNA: TGCAGCGTCCACAGGGAGCGGGACACCGGGGAGCTGTTTTTT. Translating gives CSVHRERDTGELFF.

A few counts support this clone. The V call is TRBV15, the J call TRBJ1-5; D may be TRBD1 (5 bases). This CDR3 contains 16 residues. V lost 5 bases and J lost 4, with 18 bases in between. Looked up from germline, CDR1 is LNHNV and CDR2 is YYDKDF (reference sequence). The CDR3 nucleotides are TGTGCCACCAGCGGGTGGGGGACGCTGGGGAATCAGCCCCAGCATTTT. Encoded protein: CATSGWGTLGNQPQHF.

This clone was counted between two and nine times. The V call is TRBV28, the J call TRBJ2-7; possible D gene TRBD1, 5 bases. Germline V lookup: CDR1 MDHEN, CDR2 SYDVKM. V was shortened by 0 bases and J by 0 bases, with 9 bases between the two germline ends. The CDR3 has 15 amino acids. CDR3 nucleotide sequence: TGTGCCAGCAGTTTATGGCGGCAGGGCTCCTACGAGCAGTACTTC. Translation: CASSLWRQGSYEQYF.

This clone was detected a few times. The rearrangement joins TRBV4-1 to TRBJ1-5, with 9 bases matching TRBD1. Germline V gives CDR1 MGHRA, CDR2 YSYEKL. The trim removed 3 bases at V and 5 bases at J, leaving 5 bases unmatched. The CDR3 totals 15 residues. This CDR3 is CASSHRQGVDQPQHF. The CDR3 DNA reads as TGCGCCAGCAGCCATCGACAGGGGGTGGATCAGCCCCAGCATTTT.

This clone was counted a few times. The CDR3 spells CASSSQAFNTGELFF. Here the CDR3 DNA reads TGTGCCAGCAGCTCCCAGGCCTTCAACACCGGGGAGCTGTTTTTT. The V call is TRBV11-3, the J call TRBJ2-2; D gene uncertain. This CDR3 comprises 15 residues. Germline assignment: CDR1 SGHNT and CDR2 YENEEA. V was cut by 4 bases and J by 2 bases, with 11 bases left in between.

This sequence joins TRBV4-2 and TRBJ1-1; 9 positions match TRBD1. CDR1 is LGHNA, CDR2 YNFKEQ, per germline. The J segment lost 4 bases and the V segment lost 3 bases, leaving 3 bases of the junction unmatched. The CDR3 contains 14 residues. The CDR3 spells CASSQTGGATEAFF. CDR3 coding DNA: TGTGCCAGCAGCCAGACAGGGGGGGCCACTGAAGCTTTCTTT.

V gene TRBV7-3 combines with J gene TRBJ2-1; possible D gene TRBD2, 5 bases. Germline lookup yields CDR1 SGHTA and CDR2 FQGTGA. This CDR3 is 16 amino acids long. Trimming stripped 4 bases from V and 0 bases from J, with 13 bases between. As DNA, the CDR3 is TGTGCCAGCAGCTCTCAGACTGGGAGCTCCTACAATGAGCAGTTCTTC. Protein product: CASSSQTGSSYNEQFF. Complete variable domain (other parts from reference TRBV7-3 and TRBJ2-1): GAGVSQTPSNKVTEKGKYVELRCDPISGHTALYWYRQSLGQGPEFLIYFQGTGAADDSGLPNDRFFAVRPEGSVSTLKIQRTERGDSAVYLCASSSQTGSSYNEQFFGPGTRLTVL.

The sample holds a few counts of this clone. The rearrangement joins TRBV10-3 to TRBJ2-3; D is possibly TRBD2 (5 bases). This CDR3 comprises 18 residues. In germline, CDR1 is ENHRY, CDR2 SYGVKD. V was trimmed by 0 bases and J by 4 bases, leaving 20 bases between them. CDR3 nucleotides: TGTGCCATCAGTGAGTCGGACTTCGTGACCCGAAGGCCAGATACGCAGTATTTT. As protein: CAISESDFVTRRPDTQYF.

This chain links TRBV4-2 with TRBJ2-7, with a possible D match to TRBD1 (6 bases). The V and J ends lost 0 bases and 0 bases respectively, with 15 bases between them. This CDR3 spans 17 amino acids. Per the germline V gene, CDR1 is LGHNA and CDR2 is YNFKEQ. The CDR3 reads CASSQDRWGPFSYEQYF. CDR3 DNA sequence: TGTGCCAGCAGCCAAGATCGATGGGGGCCCTTCTCCTACGAGCAGTACTTC.

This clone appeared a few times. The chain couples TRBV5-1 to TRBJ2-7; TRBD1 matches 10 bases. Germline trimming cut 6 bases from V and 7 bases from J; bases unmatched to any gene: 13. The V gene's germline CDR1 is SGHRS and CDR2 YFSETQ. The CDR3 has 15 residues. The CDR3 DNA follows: TGCGCCAGCACCGCTACCGGGACAGGGGCGGGAGAGCAGTACTTC. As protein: CASTATGTGAGEQYF.

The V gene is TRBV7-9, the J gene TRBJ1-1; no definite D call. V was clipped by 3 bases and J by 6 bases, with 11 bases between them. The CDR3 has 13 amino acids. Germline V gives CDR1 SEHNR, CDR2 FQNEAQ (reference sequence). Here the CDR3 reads CASSFRGGSEAFF. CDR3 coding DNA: TGTGCCAGCAGCTTCCGTGGAGGGTCTGAAGCTTTCTTT.

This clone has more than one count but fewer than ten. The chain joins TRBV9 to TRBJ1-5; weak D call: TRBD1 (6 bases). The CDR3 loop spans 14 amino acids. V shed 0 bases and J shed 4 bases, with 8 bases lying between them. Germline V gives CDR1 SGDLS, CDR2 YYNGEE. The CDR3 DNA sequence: TGTGCCAGCAGCGTAGGGGACACAAATCAGCCCCAGCATTTT. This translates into CASSVGDTNQPQHF.

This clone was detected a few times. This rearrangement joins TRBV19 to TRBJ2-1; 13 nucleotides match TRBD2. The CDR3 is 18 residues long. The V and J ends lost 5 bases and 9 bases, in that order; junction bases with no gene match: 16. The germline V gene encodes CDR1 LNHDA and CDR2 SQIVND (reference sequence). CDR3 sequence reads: CASSPKTGLAGRTGEQFF. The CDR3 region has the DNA TGTGCCAGTAGTCCTAAAACGGGACTAGCGGGAAGGACGGGTGAGCAGTTCTTC. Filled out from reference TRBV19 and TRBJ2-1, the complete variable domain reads DGGITQSPKYLFRKEGQNVTLSCEQNLNHDAMYWYRQDPGQGLRLIYYSQIVNDFQKGDIAEGYSVSREKKESFPLTVTSAQKNPTAFYLCASSPKTGLAGRTGEQFFGPGTRLTVL.